Listed below are T cell receptor beta chains from one sample, sequenced in a study of blood T cell repertoires in COVID-19. TCRdb keeps only in-frame clones here, not all; method: immunoSEQ multiplex PCR. The sample consists of under 300,000 clones, approximately 86% of them appearing once. The sequenced sample consisted of peripheral blood. Receptors originate from a woman aged 30 to 39 with acute or convalescent COVID-19. Each CDR3 is given with its conserved first and last residue. The order of the fields is clone size, V gene, CDR3 length, D gene, J gene, CDR3 protein, CDR3 DNA. The D gene is left open where the match is weak. Size tells how often a clone was seen (once, few, many) or the class of an expanded clone, and some rows leave it out.

-	TRBV7-6	11	-	TRBJ1-1	CASSPGTEAFF	TGTGCCAGCAGCCCGGGCACTGAAGCTTTCTTT
-	TRBV7-2	14	TRBD1	TRBJ1-3	CASSQTGRRNTIYF	TGTGCCAGCAGCCAGACAGGGCGACGAAACACCATATATTTT
few	TRBV12-3/TRBV12-4	12	TRBD1	TRBJ2-1	CASSSHRGGQFF	TGTGCCAGCAGTAGCCACAGGGGTGGGCAGTTCTTC
-	TRBV19	14	TRBD2	TRBJ2-4	CASSPAGGRDIQYF	TGTGCCAGTAGTCCCGCGGGGGGGAGGGACATTCAGTACTTC
-	TRBV19	17	TRBD1	TRBJ1-5	CASSIGTGNRGGQPQHF	TGTGCCAGTAGTATAGGGACAGGGAATCGTGGGGGTCAGCCCCAGCATTTT
-	TRBV15	15	TRBD1	TRBJ1-1	CATSPWTGEITEAFF	TGTGCCACCAGCCCCTGGACAGGGGAGATCACTGAAGCTTTCTTT
-	TRBV19	15	TRBD1	TRBJ2-3	CASSRQGASTDTQYF	TGTGCCAGTAGCCGACAGGGCGCTAGCACAGATACGCAGTATTTT
-	TRBV23-1	15	TRBD1	TRBJ2-5	CASSQTGGAEETQYF	TGCGCCAGCAGTCAAACAGGGGGCGCGGAGGAGACCCAGTACTTC
-	TRBV4-2	15	TRBD2	TRBJ2-1	CASSLAGGPFGEQFF	TGTGCCAGCAGCTTAGCGGGAGGGCCGTTTGGTGAGCAGTTCTTC
-	TRBV19	18	TRBD2	TRBJ2-6	CASSIASGRAAGANVLTF	TGTGCCAGTAGTATAGCCAGCGGGAGGGCCGCTGGGGCCAACGTCCTGACTTTC
-	TRBV6-2/TRBV6-3	15	-	TRBJ2-3	CASSYLDRVTDTQYF	TGTGCCAGCAGTTACCTGGACAGAGTCACAGATACGCAGTATTTT
-	TRBV11-2	13	-	TRBJ1-1	CASSQALNTEAFF	TGTGCCAGCAGCCAGGCGCTGAACACTGAAGCTTTCTTT
-	TRBV7-2	18	TRBD2	TRBJ2-5	CASSLGKWGTSTRETQYF	TGTGCCAGCAGCTTAGGCAAGTGGGGGACTAGTACTAGAGAGACCCAGTACTTC
-	TRBV4-2	16	TRBD2	TRBJ2-7	CASSQDSETSIYEQYF	TGTGCCAGCAGCCAAGATTCGGAGACTAGCATCTACGAGCAGTACTTC
once	TRBV5-4	14	-	TRBJ2-3	CASSFGQGRDTQYF	TGTGCCAGCAGCTTCGGGCAGGGGCGCGATACGCAGTATTTT
-	TRBV25-1	15	TRBD1	TRBJ1-1	CASSENDRDFTEAFF	TGTGCCAGCAGTGAAAACGACAGGGATTTCACTGAAGCTTTCTTT
-	TRBV19	14	-	TRBJ2-5	CASSIGGREETQYF	TGTGCCAGTAGTATCGGGGGGCGCGAAGAGACCCAGTACTTC
-	TRBV9	14	-	TRBJ2-2	CASSFSRVPGELFF	TGTGCCAGCAGCTTTTCAAGAGTCCCCGGGGAGCTGTTTTTT
-	TRBV7-2	16	TRBD1	TRBJ2-3	CASSLDGTGGGDTQYF	TGTGCCAGCAGCTTGGACGGGACAGGGGGAGGCGATACGCAGTATTTT
-	TRBV6-1	15	-	TRBJ2-4	CASSEAVSSKNIQYF	TGTGCCAGCAGTGAAGCAGTCAGTTCCAAAAACATTCAGTACTTC
once	TRBV5-4	17	TRBD1	TRBJ1-6	CASSLGTGELRNSPLHF	TGTGCCAGCAGCTTGGGGACAGGGGAGTTGAGGAATTCACCCCTCCACTTT
few	TRBV6-6	11	-	TRBJ2-5	CASREEETQYF	TGTGCCAGTCGAGAAGAAGAGACCCAGTACTTC
-	TRBV19	17	-	TRBJ1-1	CASSMRAGGIMNTEAFF	TGTGCCAGTAGTATGAGGGCGGGGGGAATAATGAACACTGAAGCTTTCTTT
-	TRBV6-6	16	TRBD1	TRBJ2-3	CASRYLRDRVGDTQYF	TGTGCCAGCAGGTACCTCCGGGACAGAGTAGGAGATACGCAGTATTTT
-	TRBV7-6	14	-	TRBJ1-6	CASSFKGVDSPLHF	TGTGCCAGCAGCTTCAAGGGGGTAGATTCACCCCTCCACTTT
-	TRBV14	15	TRBD1	TRBJ1-2	CASSHRTGPGAGYTF	TGTGCCAGCAGCCATAGGACAGGGCCGGGGGCTGGCTACACCTTC
-	TRBV25-1	16	TRBD1	TRBJ1-6	CASSESRGQINSPLHF	TGTGCCAGCAGTGAATCGAGGGGACAGATTAATTCACCCCTCCACTTT